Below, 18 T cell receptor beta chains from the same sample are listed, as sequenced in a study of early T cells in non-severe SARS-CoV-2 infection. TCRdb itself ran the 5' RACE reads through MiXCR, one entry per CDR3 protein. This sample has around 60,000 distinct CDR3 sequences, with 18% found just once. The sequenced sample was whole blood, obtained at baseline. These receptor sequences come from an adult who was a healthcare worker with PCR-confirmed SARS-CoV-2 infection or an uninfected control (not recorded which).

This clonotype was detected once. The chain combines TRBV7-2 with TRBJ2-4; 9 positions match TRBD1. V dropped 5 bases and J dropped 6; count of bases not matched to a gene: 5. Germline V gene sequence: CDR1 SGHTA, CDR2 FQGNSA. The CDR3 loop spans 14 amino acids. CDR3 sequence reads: CASSQTGGVNIQYF. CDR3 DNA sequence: TGTGCCAGCAGCCAAACAGGGGGCGTAAACATTCAGTACTTC.

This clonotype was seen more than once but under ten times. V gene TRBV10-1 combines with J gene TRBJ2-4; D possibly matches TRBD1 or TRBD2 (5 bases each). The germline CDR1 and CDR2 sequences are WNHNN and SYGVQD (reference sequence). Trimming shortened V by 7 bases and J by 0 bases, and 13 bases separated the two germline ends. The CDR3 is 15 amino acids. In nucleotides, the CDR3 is TGCGCCAGCAAACCGGGACGTCTAGCCAAAAACATTCAGTACTTC. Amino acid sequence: CASKPGRLAKNIQYF.

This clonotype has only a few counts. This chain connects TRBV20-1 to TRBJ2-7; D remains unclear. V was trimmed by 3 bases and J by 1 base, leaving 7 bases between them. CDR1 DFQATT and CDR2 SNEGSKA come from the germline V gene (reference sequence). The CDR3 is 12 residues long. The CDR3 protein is CSASRESYEQYF. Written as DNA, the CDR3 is TGCAGTGCTAGTAGGGAATCCTACGAGCAGTACTTC.

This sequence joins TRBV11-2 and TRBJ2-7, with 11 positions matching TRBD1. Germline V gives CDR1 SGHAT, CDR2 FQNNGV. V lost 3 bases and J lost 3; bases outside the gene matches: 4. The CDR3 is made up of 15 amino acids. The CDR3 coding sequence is TGTGCCAGCAGCTTCCGGGACAGGGGGAACTACGAGCAGTACTTC. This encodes CASSFRDRGNYEQYF.

CDR3 residues: CASSDRRGRAGELFF. CDR3 in DNA: TGTGCCAGCAGCGACCGGAGGGGGCGCGCCGGGGAGCTGTTTTTT. The V and J genes are TRBV6-2 or TRBV6-3 and TRBJ2-2; D is perhaps TRBD1 (7 bases). V was cut by 6 bases and J by 6 bases, with 17 bases left in between. The CDR3 loop spans 15 amino acids. The germline gives CDR1 MNHEY, CDR2 SVGEGT.

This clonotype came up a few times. Here the CDR3 DNA reads TGTGCCAGCAGCTTAGTTGGGAGTTACACCTTC. This encodes CASSLVGSYTF. This chain joins TRBV7-7 and TRBJ1-2; no clear D gene. From germline, CDR1 is SSHAT and CDR2 FNYEAQ (reference sequence). CDR3 size: 11 residues. Trimming removed 1 base at V and 11 bases at J, with 8 bases between.

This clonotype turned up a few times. The CDR3 DNA reads as TGCGCCAGCAGCCTCCGGGACAGAGGCTCAGCCCTCCACTTT. Translated, it gives CASSLRDRGSALHF. The chain uses TRBV5-1 and TRBJ1-6; 7 nucleotides line up with TRBD1. Trimming cost V 4 bases and J 14 bases; bases outside gene matches: 12. Germline CDR1 is SGHRS and CDR2 is YFSETQ. The CDR3 spans 14 residues.

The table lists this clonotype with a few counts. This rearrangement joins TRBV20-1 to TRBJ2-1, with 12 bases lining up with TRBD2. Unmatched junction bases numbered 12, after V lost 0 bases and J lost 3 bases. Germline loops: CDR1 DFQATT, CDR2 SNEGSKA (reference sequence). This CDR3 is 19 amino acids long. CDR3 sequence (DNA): TGCAGTGCTAGAGATCCGACGACTAGCGGGGGTCACTTCTACAATGAGCAGTTCTTC. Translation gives CSARDPTTSGGHFYNEQFF.

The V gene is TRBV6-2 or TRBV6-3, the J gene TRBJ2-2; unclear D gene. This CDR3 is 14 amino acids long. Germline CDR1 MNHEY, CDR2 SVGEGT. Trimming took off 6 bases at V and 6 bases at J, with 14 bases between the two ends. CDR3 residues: CASSTDPAPGELFF. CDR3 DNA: TGTGCCAGCAGCACTGACCCGGCCCCCGGGGAGCTGTTTTTT.

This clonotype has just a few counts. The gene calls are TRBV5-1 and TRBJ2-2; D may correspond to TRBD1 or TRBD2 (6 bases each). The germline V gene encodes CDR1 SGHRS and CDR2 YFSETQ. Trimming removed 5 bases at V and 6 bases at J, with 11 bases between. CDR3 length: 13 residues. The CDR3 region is CASRKEGAGELFF. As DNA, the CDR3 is TGCGCCAGCAGAAAGGAGGGGGCCGGGGAGCTGTTTTTT.

CDR3 bases: TGTGCCAGCAGCTTAGTAGCGGAGTACGAGCAGTACTTC. It yields the protein CASSLVAEYEQYF. The chain is built from TRBV7-2 and TRBJ2-7, with D possibly TRBD2 on 6 matching bases. Germline CDR1 is SGHTA and CDR2 is FQGNSA. V was cut by 1 base and J by 4 bases, with 8 bases left in between. CDR3 length: 13 residues.

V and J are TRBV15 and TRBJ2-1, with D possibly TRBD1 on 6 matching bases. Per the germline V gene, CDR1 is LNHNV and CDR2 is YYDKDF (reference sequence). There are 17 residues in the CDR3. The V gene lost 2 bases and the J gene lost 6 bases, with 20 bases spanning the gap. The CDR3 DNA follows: TGTGCCACCAGCAGACGCAGGGACAAAATACAAATCAATGAGCAGTTCTTC. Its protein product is CATSRRRDKIQINEQFF.

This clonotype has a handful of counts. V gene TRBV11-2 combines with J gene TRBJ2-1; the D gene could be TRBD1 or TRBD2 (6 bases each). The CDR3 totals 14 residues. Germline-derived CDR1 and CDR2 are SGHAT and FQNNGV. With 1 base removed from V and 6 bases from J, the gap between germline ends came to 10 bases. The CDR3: CASSLAGAPNEQFF. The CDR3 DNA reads TGTGCCAGCAGCTTAGCGGGGGCCCCCAATGAGCAGTTCTTC.

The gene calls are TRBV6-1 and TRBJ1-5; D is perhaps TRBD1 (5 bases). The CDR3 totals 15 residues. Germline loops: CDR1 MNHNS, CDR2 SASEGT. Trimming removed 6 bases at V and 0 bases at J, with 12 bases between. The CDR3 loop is CASRPRDGSNQPQHF. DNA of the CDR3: TGTGCCAGCAGACCCAGGGACGGTAGCAATCAGCCCCAGCATTTT.

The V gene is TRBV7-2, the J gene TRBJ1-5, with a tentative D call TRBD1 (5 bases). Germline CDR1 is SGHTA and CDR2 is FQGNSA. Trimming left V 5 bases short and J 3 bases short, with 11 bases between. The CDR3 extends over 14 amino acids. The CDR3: CASSRDGTNQPQHF. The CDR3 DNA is TGTGCCAGCAGCCGGGACGGAACCAATCAGCCCCAGCATTTT.

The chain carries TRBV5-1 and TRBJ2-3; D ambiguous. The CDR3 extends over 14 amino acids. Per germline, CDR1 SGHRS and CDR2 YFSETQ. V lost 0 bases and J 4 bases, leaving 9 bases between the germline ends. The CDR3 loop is CASSLAPSADTQYF. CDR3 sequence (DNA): TGCGCCAGCAGCTTGGCCCCTTCAGCAGATACGCAGTATTTT.

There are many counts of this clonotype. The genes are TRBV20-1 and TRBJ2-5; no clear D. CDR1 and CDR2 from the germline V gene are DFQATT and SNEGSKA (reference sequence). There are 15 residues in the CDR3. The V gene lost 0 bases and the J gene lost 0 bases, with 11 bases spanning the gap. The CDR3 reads CSARDVSGDQETQYF. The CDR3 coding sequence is TGCAGTGCTAGAGATGTCTCGGGTGACCAAGAGACCCAGTACTTC.

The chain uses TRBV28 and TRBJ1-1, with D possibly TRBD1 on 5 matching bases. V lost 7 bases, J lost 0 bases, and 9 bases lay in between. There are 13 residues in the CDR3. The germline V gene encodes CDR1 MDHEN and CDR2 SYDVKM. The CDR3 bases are TGTGCCAGCATCGAGGGGATGAACACTGAAGCTTTCTTT. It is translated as CASIEGMNTEAFF.